What follows are 28 T cell receptor beta chains derived from one specimen sequenced in a study of CD8 T cells in ankylosing spondylitis. Findings and caveats of the study: Fewer than ten highly homologous variants made up a TCR beta motif that seemed to typify ankylosing spondylitis blood.

Their antigens remain unidentified. TCRdb re-called the 5' RACE reads with MiXCR, one entry per CDR3 protein. The profile shows some 200,000 distinct CDR3 sequences, 7% to 8% of them singletons. Sequencing was done on a sample of blood, either unsorted or a sorted T cell fraction (not recorded which). These receptors originate from a male donor with ankylosing spondylitis.

The table lists this clonotype with many counts. V gene TRBV28 combines with J gene TRBJ2-1, with TRBD2 matching 12 bases. Germline CDR1 MDHEN, CDR2 SYDVKM. CDR3 length equals 19 residues. V gave up 5 bases and J gave up 9 bases; unmatched junction bases: 20. CDR3 bases: TGTGCCAGCAGTCTAACCCGTCGCTTTACTAGCGGGAGGCCATTTGAGCAGTTCTTC. It specifies CASSLTRRFTSGRPFEQFF.

This clonotype was seen repeatedly, ten times or more. This chain links TRBV20-1 with TRBJ2-7, with 7 bases fitting TRBD1. After removal of 0 bases from V and 3 bases from J, the junction contained 5 bases not matched to a gene. Germline CDR1 is DFQATT and CDR2 is SNEGSKA (reference sequence). This CDR3 region has 14 residues. CDR3 protein: CSARDLRQGYEQYF. The CDR3 nucleotides read TGCAGTGCTAGAGATCTAAGACAGGGCTACGAGCAGTACTTC.

The rearrangement joins TRBV20-1 to TRBJ2-1; the match to TRBD2 covers 10 bases. J lost 0 bases, V lost 1 base, and 12 bases had no gene match. CDR3 length: 19 residues. The germline CDR1 and CDR2 sequences are DFQATT and SNEGSKA (reference sequence). The CDR3 here is CSARASGSMISSSYNEQFF. CDR3 nucleotides: TGCAGTGCTAGAGCTAGCGGGAGTATGATATCGAGCTCCTACAATGAGCAGTTCTTC.

This clonotype was observed many times. The chain recombines TRBV28 with TRBJ1-5; 7 bases are shared with TRBD1. Germline values: CDR1 MDHEN, CDR2 SYDVKM. Trimming cost V 0 bases and J 9 bases; bases outside gene matches: 11. The CDR3 runs 16 residues. CDR3 in DNA: TGTGCCAGCAGTTTATGGGGCACAGGGGCCGCAGGGCCCCAGCATTTT. This translates into CASSLWGTGAAGPQHF.

As to this clonotype: A much larger clonotype is one base distant, so this may be a read error. The chain recombines TRBV7-7 with TRBJ2-1, with D maybe TRBD1 (5 bases). The CDR3 has 13 residues. The V gene's germline CDR1 is SSHAT and CDR2 FNYEAQ (reference sequence). This chain's CDR3 is CASSTLRDNQQFF. CDR3 bases: TGTGCTAGCAGCACTCTCAGGGATAATCAGCAGTTCTTC.

This clonotype was observed a few times. V is TRBV24-1 and J is TRBJ1-1; the match to TRBD1 covers 7 bases. Germline V gene lookup returns CDR1 KGHDR and CDR2 SFDVKD. V lost 5 bases to trimming and J lost 0 bases; unmatched junction nucleotides: 11. This CDR3 comprises 17 residues. The CDR3 DNA is TGTGCCACCAGTGGCGTTGTCGGGACAGCCTTGAACACTGAAGCTTTCTTT. Its protein is CATSGVVGTALNTEAFF.

The genes are TRBV29-1 and TRBJ2-6; D gene ambiguous. This CDR3 is built from 15 residues. Germline V gene data show CDR1 as SQVTM and CDR2 as ANQGSEA. The V gene lost 2 bases and the J gene lost 3 bases, with 11 bases spanning the gap. The CDR3 loop reads CSVEMVHYGANVLTF. DNA of the CDR3: TGCAGCGTTGAAATGGTTCACTATGGGGCCAACGTCCTGACTTTC.

This clonotype was seen repeatedly, ten times or more. CDR3 nucleotide sequence: TGCAGTGCTGCAGCGAACACTGAAGCTTTCTTT. Protein product: CSAAANTEAFF. V usage is TRBV20-1 and J usage is TRBJ1-1; the D is unclear. Germline loops: CDR1 DFQATT, CDR2 SNEGSKA (reference sequence). The CDR3 covers 11 residues. V lost 5 bases and J 1 base, leaving 5 bases between the germline ends.

This clonotype was seen a few times. The rearrangement links TRBV4-3 to TRBJ2-7; 7 positions match TRBD2. The CDR3 totals 15 residues. Germline V gene lookup returns CDR1 LGHNA and CDR2 YSLEER. V lost 3 bases to trimming and J lost 7 bases; unmatched junction nucleotides: 12. As DNA, the CDR3 is TGCGCCAGCAGCCACCAAGGTAGGCTAGCGGAGGAGCAGTACTTC. Amino acids: CASSHQGRLAEEQYF.

This clonotype turned up a few times. The gene calls are TRBV20-1 and TRBJ1-1; 7 bases match TRBD1. The CDR3 runs 13 residues. V gave up 5 bases and J gave up 0 bases; unmatched junction bases: 3. Per the germline V gene, CDR1 is DFQATT and CDR2 is SNEGSKA (reference sequence). CDR3 sequence reads: CSAPQGLNTEAFF. The CDR3 nucleotides are TGCAGTGCTCCACAGGGGCTGAACACTGAAGCTTTCTTT.

The sample holds many counts of this clonotype. This chain joins TRBV6-4 and TRBJ1-1; D is unclear. The CDR3 extends over 13 amino acids. The V gene's germline CDR1 is MRHNA and CDR2 SNTAGT. The V gene lost 2 bases and the J gene lost 2 bases, with 6 bases spanning the gap. DNA for the CDR3: TGTGCCAGCAGTGACAGCGTAAACACTGAAGCTTTCTTT. This codes for CASSDSVNTEAFF.

The chain combines TRBV14 with TRBJ2-7; the D gene is possibly TRBD1 (5 bases). CDR1 and CDR2 from the germline V gene are SGHDN and FVKESK. V dropped 0 bases and J dropped 5 bases, with 14 bases sitting between them. The CDR3 sequence is 15 residues long. This chain's CDR3 is CASSQETALVHEQYF. For the CDR3, the DNA is TGTGCCAGCAGCCAAGAGACAGCGCTCGTTCACGAGCAGTACTTC.

The chain uses TRBV6-2 or TRBV6-3 and TRBJ2-7, with 10 nucleotides matching TRBD1. V shed 2 bases, J shed 5 bases, and the junction held 6 bases outside the gene matches. Germline V gene sequence: CDR1 MNHEY, CDR2 SVGEGT. The CDR3 runs 15 residues. CDR3 region: CASSYIPGTGDEQYF. The CDR3 DNA reads as TGTGCCAGCAGTTACATTCCCGGGACAGGGGACGAGCAGTACTTC.

In its sample, this clonotype was seen many times. The CDR3 bases are TGTGCCAGCAGCTTTGCCCATAGGACGGGGTACGAGCAGTACTTC. It specifies CASSFAHRTGYEQYF. The chain couples TRBV27 to TRBJ2-7, with D possibly being TRBD2 (5 bases). Trimming left V 6 bases short and J 4 bases short, with 19 bases between. CDR3 size: 15 residues. CDR1 is MNHEY, CDR2 SMNVEV, per germline (reference sequence).

In its sample, this clonotype was seen many times. The chain recombines TRBV27 with TRBJ2-5, with 9 bases that match TRBD1. In germline, CDR1 is MNHEY, CDR2 SMNVEV (reference sequence). The trim removed 0 bases at V and 4 bases at J, leaving 3 bases unmatched. There are 15 residues in the CDR3. The CDR3 protein is CASSLSRTGAETQYF. The CDR3 region has the DNA TGTGCCAGCAGTTTATCTCGGACAGGGGCAGAGACCCAGTACTTC.

This clonotype was observed at least ten times. This chain joins TRBV27 and TRBJ2-1; 12 bases line up with TRBD2. The germline gives CDR1 MNHEY, CDR2 SMNVEV (reference sequence). Trimming cost V 3 bases and J 7 bases; bases outside gene matches: 10. This CDR3 is built from 17 residues. CDR3 region: CASSFPGRTSGDNEQFF. CDR3 nucleotide sequence: TGTGCCAGCAGTTTCCCGGGCAGGACTAGCGGGGATAATGAGCAGTTCTTC.

This clonotype showed up many times. This chain joins TRBV30 and TRBJ1-5; D ambiguous. This CDR3 contains 13 residues. The germline V and J ends were trimmed by 0 bases and 9 bases, with 12 bases remaining between them. The germline gives CDR1 GTSNPN, CDR2 SVGIG (reference sequence). CDR3 in amino acids: CAWSVSGKAPQHF. CDR3 in DNA: TGTGCCTGGAGTGTATCCGGGAAGGCGCCCCAGCATTTT.

This clonotype was found a few times. The chain is built from TRBV30 and TRBJ1-2; TRBD1 aligns across 9 bases. This CDR3 comprises 15 residues. The germline V gene encodes CDR1 GTSNPN and CDR2 SVGIG (reference sequence). Losses at the gene ends were 3 bases for V and 4 bases for J; bases not matched to a gene: 9. CDR3: CAWRLGQGGGYGYTF. DNA of the CDR3: TGTGCCTGGAGGCTGGGACAGGGTGGGGGCTATGGCTACACCTTC.

This clonotype was counted at least ten times. The chain employs TRBV5-1 and TRBJ1-2, with 8 nucleotides matching TRBD1. V lost 4 bases and J lost 3; bases outside the gene matches: 2. In germline, CDR1 is SGHRS, CDR2 YFSETQ. The CDR3 length is 13 residues. In DNA, the CDR3 is TGCGCCAGCAGCGCAGGGGGCGACTATGGCTACACCTTC. Amino acids: CASSAGGDYGYTF.

The V gene is TRBV11-2, the J gene TRBJ1-5, with D possibly TRBD1 on 5 matching bases. This CDR3 contains 15 residues. In germline, CDR1 is SGHAT, CDR2 FQNNGV. The V and J ends lost 6 bases and 0 bases respectively, with 12 bases between them. The CDR3 nucleotides read TGTGCCAGCAGTCAGGACATTATTAGCAATCAGCCCCAGCATTTT. It encodes CASSQDIISNQPQHF.

This clonotype was observed a few times. This sequence joins TRBV18 and TRBJ2-1, with TRBD1 matching over 7 bases. The CDR3 covers 16 residues. After removal of 5 bases from V and 1 base from J, the junction contained 8 bases not matched to a gene. CDR1 KGHSH and CDR2 LQKENI come from the germline V gene. CDR3 in amino acids: CASSSGTALSYNEQFF. CDR3 DNA: TGTGCCAGCTCATCAGGGACAGCGCTATCCTACAATGAGCAGTTCTTC. Looking up the rest from reference TRBV18 and TRBJ2-1 gives the full variable domain: NAGVMQNPRHLVRRRGQEARLRCSPMKGHSHVYWYRQLPEEGLKFMVYLQKENIIDESGMPKERFSAEFPKEGPSILRIQQVVRGDSAAYFCASSSGTALSYNEQFFGPGTRLTVL.

This clonotype was picked up many times. A junction boundary mismatches the germline segment, possibly from a read error. The V gene is TRBV7-7, the J gene TRBJ2-3; 11 positions match TRBD2. CDR3 length: 15 amino acids. CDR1 is SSHAT and CDR2 is FNYEAQ in the germline V gene (reference sequence). In DNA, the CDR3 is TGTGCTAGCAGCTTAGGACTAGCGGGTTATGATACGCAGTATTTT. As protein: CASSLGLAGYDTQYF.

This clonotype was counted at least ten times. CDR3 nucleotides: TGCGCCAGCAGCCAAGGGACAGGGCCTAATGAAAAACTGTTTTTT. As protein: CASSQGTGPNEKLFF. The rearrangement joins TRBV4-3 to TRBJ1-4, with 8 bases lining up with TRBD1. The CDR3 has 15 residues. Germline CDR1 LGHNA, CDR2 YSLEER. With V trimmed by 1 base and J by 3 bases, 1 base remained unmatched.

This clonotype was observed many times. J is TRBJ1-4 and V is TRBV12-3 or TRBV12-4, with D uncertain. V was cut by 4 bases and J by 8 bases, with 17 bases left in between. The CDR3 runs to 15 residues. CDR3 residues: CASSSPFTGGEKLFF. CDR3 coding DNA: TGTGCCAGCAGTTCCCCCTTTACGGGTGGGGAAAAACTGTTTTTT.

This clonotype was observed many times. The chain links TRBV6-1 to TRBJ2-6; 7 bases match TRBD1. J lost 1 base, V lost 1 base, and 1 base had no gene match. Germline loops: CDR1 MNHNS, CDR2 SASEGT. The CDR3 is made up of 16 amino acids. CDR3 DNA sequence: TGTGCCAGCAGTGAAGAGACAGGGTCTGGGGCCAACGTCCTGACTTTC. Translated: CASSEETGSGANVLTF.

This clonotype has at least ten counts. The chain joins TRBV12-3 or TRBV12-4 to TRBJ2-1; TRBD1 matches at 7 bases. J was trimmed by 7 bases and V by 5 bases; bases with no gene match: 8. The CDR3 is 14 residues long. The CDR3: CASSDQQGWNEQFF. CDR3 sequence (DNA): TGTGCCAGCAGTGACCAACAGGGGTGGAATGAGCAGTTCTTC.

The chain uses TRBV7-9 and TRBJ2-1, with TRBD2 matching over 10 bases. The CDR3 is 16 residues long. Trimming at V came to 0 bases and at J to 9 bases, leaving 8 bases not matched to a gene. In germline, CDR1 is SEHNR, CDR2 FQNEAQ (reference sequence). CDR3 region: CASSLASVAGGGEQFF. The CDR3, as DNA: TGTGCCAGCAGCTTAGCGTCGGTAGCGGGAGGCGGTGAGCAGTTCTTC.

This clonotype has a count of ten or more. V is TRBV2 and J is TRBJ2-2; D is uncertain. Trimming shortened V by 2 bases and J by 2 bases, and 3 bases separated the two germline ends. Per germline, CDR1 SNHLY and CDR2 FYNNEI. CDR3 size: 13 residues. The DNA of the CDR3 is TGTGCCAGCAGTGAATTTAACACCGGGGAGCTGTTTTTT. It translates to CASSEFNTGELFF.